This note documents a single TCR beta chain sequence. Its antigen is currently unknown. Germline loops: CDR1 SQVTM, CDR2 ANQGSEA. Trimming took off 8 bases at V and 4 bases at J, with 17 bases between the two ends. The CDR3 spans 13 residues. The 5'RACE method, run with constant-segment primers, produced TCR alpha and TCR beta cDNA libraries (carrying sample barcodes and UMIs). Each CDR3 protein is one row after TCRdb ran MiXCR on the 5' RACE reads. Of 98,000 or so distinct CDR3 sequences in the sample, 18% were seen once. The data stem from a study of T-cell memory formation after mild COVID-19. Study background: The TCR clusters were mostly specific to one donor. Whole-study results and caveats: Still unconfirmed is whether the second-wave clones peaking on day 37 recognized SARS-CoV-2. The study found balanced CD4/CD8 in clones contracting day 15 to 85 and a CD4+ lean in later expanders.

Sequences were obtained from PBMCs or a T cell subset sorted from them (not recorded which). This clonotype was sampled from a man younger than 35 who had mild COVID-19 (a few samples of this study predate the infection). Cell type and time point are not known. This sequence joins TRBV29-1 and TRBJ1-1; weak D call: TRBD1 (5 bases). The DNA for the CDR3 is TGCAGCTCCCCGGGTGGGGCGGGCACTGAAGCTTTCTTT. It codes for CSSPGGAGTEAFF.